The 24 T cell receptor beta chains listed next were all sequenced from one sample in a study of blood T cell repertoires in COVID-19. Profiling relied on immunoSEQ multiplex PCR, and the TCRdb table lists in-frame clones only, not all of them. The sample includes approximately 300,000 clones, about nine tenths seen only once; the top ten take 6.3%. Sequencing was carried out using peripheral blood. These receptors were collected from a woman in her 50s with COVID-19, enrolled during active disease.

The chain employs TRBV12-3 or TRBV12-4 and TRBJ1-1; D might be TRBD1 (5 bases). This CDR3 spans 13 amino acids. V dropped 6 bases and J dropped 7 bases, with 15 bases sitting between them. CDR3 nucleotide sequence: TGTGCCAGCAGCCTCAGGGATTTCGGTGAAGCTTTCTTT. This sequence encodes CASSLRDFGEAFF.

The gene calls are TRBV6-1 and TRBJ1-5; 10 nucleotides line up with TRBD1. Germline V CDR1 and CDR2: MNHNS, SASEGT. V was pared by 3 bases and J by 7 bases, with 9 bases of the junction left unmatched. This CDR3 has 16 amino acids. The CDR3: CASSDRQGATLQPQHF. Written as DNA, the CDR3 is TGTGCCAGCAGTGATCGACAGGGGGCCACATTACAGCCCCAGCATTTT.

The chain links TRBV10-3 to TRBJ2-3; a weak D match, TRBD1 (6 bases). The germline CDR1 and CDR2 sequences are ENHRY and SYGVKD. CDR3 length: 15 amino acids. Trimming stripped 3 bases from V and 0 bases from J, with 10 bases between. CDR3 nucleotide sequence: TGTGCCATCAGTGAAGGGACACATAGCACAGATACGCAGTATTTT. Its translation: CAISEGTHSTDTQYF.

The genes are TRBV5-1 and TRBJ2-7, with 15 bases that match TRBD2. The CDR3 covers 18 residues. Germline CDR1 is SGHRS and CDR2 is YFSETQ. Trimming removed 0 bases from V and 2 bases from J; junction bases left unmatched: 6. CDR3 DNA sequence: TGCGCCAGCAGCTTGGTTGGGACTAGCGGGAGGATGACCTACGAGCAGTACTTC. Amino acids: CASSLVGTSGRMTYEQYF.

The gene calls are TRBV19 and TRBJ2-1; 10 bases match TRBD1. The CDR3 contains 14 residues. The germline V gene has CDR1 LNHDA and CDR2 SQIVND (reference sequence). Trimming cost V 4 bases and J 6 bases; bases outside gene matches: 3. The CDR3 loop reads CASSRDRGGNEQFF. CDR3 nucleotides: TGTGCCAGTAGTAGGGACAGGGGAGGCAATGAGCAGTTCTTC.

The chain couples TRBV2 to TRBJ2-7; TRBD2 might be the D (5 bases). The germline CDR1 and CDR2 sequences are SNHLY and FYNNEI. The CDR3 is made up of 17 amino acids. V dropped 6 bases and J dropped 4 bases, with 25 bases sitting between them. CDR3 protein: CASSIDPTEDVWYEQYF. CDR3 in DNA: TGTGCCAGCAGCATCGATCCTACGGAGGATGTGTGGTACGAGCAGTACTTC. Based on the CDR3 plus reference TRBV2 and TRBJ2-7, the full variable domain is EPEVTQTPSHQVTQMGQEVILRCVPISNHLYFYWYRQILGQKVEFLVSFYNNEISEKSEIFDDQFSVERPDGSNFTLKIRSTKLEDSAMYFCASSIDPTEDVWYEQYFGPGTRLTVT.

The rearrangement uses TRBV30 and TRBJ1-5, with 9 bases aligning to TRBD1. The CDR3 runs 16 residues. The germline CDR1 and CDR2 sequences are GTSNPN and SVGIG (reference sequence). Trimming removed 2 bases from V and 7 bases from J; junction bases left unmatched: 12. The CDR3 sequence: CAWSPLGGTGNQPQHF. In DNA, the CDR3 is TGTGCCTGGAGTCCCCTAGGAGGGACAGGGAACCAGCCCCAGCATTTT. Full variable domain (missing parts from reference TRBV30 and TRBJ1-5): SQTIHQWPATLVQPVGSPLSLECTVEGTSNPNLYWYRQAAGRGLQLLFYSVGIGQISSEVPQNLSASRPQDRQFILSSKKLLLSDSGFYLCAWSPLGGTGNQPQHFGDGTRLSIL.

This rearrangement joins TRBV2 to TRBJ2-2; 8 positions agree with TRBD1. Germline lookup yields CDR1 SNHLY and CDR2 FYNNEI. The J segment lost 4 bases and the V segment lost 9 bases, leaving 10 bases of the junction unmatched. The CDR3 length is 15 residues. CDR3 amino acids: CASASTGVVTGELFF. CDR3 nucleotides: TGTGCCAGTGCCTCGACAGGGGTGGTCACCGGGGAGCTGTTTTTT.

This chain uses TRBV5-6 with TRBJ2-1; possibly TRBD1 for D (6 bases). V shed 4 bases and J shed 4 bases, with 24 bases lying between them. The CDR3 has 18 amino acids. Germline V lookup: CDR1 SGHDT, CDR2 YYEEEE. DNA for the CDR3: TGTGCCAGCAGCCCGATGGACGGCTACAGGGCCCTTTACAATGAGCAGTTCTTC. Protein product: CASSPMDGYRALYNEQFF.

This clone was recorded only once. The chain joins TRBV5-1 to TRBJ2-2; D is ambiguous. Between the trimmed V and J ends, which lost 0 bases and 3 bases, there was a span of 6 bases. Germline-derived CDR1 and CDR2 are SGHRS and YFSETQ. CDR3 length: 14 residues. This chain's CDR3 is CASSLAQDTGELFF. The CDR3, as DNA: TGCGCCAGCAGCTTGGCTCAGGACACCGGGGAGCTGTTTTTT.

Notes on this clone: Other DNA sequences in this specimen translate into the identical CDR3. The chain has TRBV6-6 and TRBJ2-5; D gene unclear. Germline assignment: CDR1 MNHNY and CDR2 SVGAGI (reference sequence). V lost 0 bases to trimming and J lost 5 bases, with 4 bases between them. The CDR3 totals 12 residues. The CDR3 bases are TGTGCCAGCAGTTACTCGCGCGAGACCCAGTACTTC. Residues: CASSYSRETQYF.

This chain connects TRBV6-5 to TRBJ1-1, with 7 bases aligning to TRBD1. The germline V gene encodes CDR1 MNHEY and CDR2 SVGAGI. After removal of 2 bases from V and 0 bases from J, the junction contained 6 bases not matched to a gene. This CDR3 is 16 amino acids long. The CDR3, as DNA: TGTGCCAGCAGTTACCGGACAGGTTCTATGAACACTGAAGCTTTCTTT. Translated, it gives CASSYRTGSMNTEAFF.

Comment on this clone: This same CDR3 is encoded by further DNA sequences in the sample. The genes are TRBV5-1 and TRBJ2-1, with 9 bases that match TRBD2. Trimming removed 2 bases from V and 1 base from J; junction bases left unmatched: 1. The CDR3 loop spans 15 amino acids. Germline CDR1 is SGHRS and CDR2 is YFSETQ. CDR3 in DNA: TGCGCCAGCAGCTTAACTAGCGGGTCCTACAATGAGCAGTTCTTC. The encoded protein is CASSLTSGSYNEQFF.

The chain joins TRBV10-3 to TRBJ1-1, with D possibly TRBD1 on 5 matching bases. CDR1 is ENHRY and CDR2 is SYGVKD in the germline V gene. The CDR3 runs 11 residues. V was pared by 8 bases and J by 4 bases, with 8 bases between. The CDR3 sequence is CAIQGTTEAFF. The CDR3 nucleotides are TGTGCCATCCAGGGTACCACTGAAGCTTTCTTT.

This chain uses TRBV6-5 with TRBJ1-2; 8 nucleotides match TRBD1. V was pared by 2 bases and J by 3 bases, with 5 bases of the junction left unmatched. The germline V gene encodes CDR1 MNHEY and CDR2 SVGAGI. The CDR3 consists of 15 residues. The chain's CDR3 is CASSYRDRRHYGYTF. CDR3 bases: TGTGCCAGCAGTTACCGGGACAGGCGGCACTATGGCTACACCTTC.

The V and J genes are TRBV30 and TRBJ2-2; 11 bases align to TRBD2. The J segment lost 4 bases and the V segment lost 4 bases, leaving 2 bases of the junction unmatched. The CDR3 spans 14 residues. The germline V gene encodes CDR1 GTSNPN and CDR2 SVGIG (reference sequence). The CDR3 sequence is CAWKTSGITGELFF. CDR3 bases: TGTGCCTGGAAGACTAGCGGGATCACCGGGGAGCTGTTTTTT.

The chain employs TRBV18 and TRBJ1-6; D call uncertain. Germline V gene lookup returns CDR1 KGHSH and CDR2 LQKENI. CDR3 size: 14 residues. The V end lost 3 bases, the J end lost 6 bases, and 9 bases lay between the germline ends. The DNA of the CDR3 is TGTGCCAGCTCACCGGCCCGGGGTAATTCACCCCTCCACTTT. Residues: CASSPARGNSPLHF.

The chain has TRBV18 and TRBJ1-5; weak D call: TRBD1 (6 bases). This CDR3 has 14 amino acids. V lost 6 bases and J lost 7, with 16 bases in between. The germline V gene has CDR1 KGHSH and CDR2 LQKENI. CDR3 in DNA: TGTGCCAGCTCTCGCAACAGGGTTGACCAGCCCCAGCATTTT. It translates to CASSRNRVDQPQHF.

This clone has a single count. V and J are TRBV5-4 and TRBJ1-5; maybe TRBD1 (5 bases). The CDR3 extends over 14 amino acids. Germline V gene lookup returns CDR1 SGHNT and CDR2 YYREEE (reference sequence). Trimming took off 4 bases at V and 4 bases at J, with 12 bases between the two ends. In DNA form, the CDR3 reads TGTGCCAGCAGCCCGGGACTAGAAAATCAGCCCCAGCATTTT. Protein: CASSPGLENQPQHF.

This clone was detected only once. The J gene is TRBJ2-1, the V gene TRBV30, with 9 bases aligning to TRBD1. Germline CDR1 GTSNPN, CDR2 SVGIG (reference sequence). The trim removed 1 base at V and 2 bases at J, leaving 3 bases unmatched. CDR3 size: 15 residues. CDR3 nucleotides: TGTGCCTGGAGTGGAGGGACAGGGACCTACAATGAGCAGTTCTTC. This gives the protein CAWSGGTGTYNEQFF. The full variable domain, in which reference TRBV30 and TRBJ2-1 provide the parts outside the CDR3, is SQTIHQWPATLVQPVGSPLSLECTVEGTSNPNLYWYRQAAGRGLQLLFYSVGIGQISSEVPQNLSASRPQDRQFILSSKKLLLSDSGFYLCAWSGGTGTYNEQFFGPGTRLTVL.

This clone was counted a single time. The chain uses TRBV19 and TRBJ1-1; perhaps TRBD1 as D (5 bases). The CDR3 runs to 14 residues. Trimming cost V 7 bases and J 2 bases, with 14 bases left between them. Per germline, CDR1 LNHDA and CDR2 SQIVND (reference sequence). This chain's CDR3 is CASKEGLPNTEAFF. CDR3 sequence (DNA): TGTGCCAGTAAGGAGGGGCTTCCTAACACTGAAGCTTTCTTT.

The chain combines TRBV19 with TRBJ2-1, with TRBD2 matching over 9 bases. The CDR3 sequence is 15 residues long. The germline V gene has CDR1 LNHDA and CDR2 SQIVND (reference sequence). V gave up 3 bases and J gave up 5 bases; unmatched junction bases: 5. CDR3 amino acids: CASSMTSGANNEQFF. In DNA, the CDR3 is TGTGCCAGTAGTATGACTAGCGGAGCAAACAATGAGCAGTTCTTC.

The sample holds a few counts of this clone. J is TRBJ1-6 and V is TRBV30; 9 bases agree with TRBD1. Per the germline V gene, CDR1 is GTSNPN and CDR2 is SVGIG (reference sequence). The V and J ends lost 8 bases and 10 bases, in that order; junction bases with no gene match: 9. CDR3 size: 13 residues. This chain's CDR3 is CAGRGQGDSPLHF. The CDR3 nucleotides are TGTGCCGGAAGGGGACAGGGAGACTCACCCCTCCACTTT.

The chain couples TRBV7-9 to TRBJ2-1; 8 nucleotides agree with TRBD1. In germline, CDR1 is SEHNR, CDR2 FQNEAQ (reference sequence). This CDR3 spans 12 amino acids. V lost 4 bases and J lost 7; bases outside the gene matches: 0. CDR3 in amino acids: CASSWDRNEQFF. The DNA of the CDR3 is TGTGCCAGCAGCTGGGACAGGAATGAGCAGTTCTTC.